This T cell receptor beta chain was sequenced during a study of cytomegalovirus exposure and HLA in healthy donors. Findings and caveats of the study: A later analysis by the authors found several of the most significant clusters apparently linked to common viral pathogens. The classifier, whose performance was assessed in both the original and validation cohorts, reportedly diagnosed cytomegalovirus status with high specificity and sensitivity. Later analysis demonstrated an association between a missense DCLRE1C variant and TCR beta V- and J-gene trimming. At a 0.05 false discovery rate, a later analysis found 18,000 or so TCR beta sequences to be associated with HLA alleles.

Concerning this clone itself: Its target is not known.

PCR involved 60 Vbeta and 13 Jbeta primers. Clones were sequenced by immunoSEQ multiplex PCR, and TCRdb holds only the in-frame ones, with some missing. The data hold some 150,000 clones, with 80% to 90% observed a single time. The sequencing input was PBMCs. This clonotype originated in a young woman in good health and CMV-seropositive.

CDR3: CASSYGTPNTDTQYF. For the CDR3, the DNA is TGTGCCAGCAGTTACGGGACTCCGAACACAGATACGCAGTATTTT. The rearrangement uses TRBV6-6 and TRBJ2-3, with D possibly matching TRBD2 (6 bases). CDR3 size: 15 residues. Germline V lookup: CDR1 MNHNY, CDR2 SVGAGI (reference sequence). Trimming shortened V by 2 bases and J by 2 bases, and 11 bases separated the two germline ends.